This paragraph covers one T cell receptor beta chain sequence. The data were taken from a study of blood T cell repertoires in COVID-19. Study background: Both acute and convalescent COVID-19 samples were obtained from the United States, Italy and Spain.

Study processing details: Amplification from reference gene primers served as the basis for estimated nucleated cell counts. Data came from immunoSEQ multiplex PCR; TCRdb stores just in-frame clones and leaves some out. D and trimming were read from the DNA, whereas the V and J calls and clone size are those reported in that table. The table shows over 150,000 clones, with roughly 86% occurring only once. CDR1 and CDR2 from the germline V gene are MNHEY and SMNVEV (reference sequence). V gave up 5 bases and J gave up 8 bases; unmatched junction bases: 8. The CDR3 totals 13 residues. This clonotype originated in a man aged 50-60 years with active or convalescent COVID-19. The chain couples TRBV27 to TRBJ1-2, with 7 nucleotides matching TRBD1. The sequenced material came from peripheral blood. Here the CDR3 DNA reads TGTGCCAGCAGTCCGGACAGGATGATCGGCTACACCTTC. It is translated as CASSPDRMIGYTF.